What follows describes a single T cell receptor beta chain. Its target is not known. Recipients boosted at about 4 weeks or about 12 weeks are pooled. The sample originates from a study of T cell responses to AZD1222 COVID-19 vaccine. Only in-frame clones appear in the TCRdb table, and some are missing; sequencing was by immunoSEQ multiplex PCR. The table has about 88,000 clones, 70% to 90% seen once. Unmatched junction bases numbered 4, after V lost 8 bases and J lost 1 base. CDR3 length: 13 residues. CDR1 WSHSY and CDR2 SAAADI come from the germline V gene. General study findings and limits: Reportedly, nearly half of unique spike TCRs recognized epitopes outside B.1.351/B.1.1.7 mutations. The sample set comprised mostly white British donors with more females, and clonal diversity was possibly underestimated. Baseline serology detected seropositivity in only five or six AZD1222 recipients.

This clonotype was sampled from an adult who received the AZD1222 COVID-19 vaccine. This chain joins TRBV10-2 and TRBJ1-1; 7 bases agree with TRBD1. The source was peripheral blood, collected 28 days after the second AZD1222 dose. CDR3 amino acids: CASGRGQNTEAFF. DNA for the CDR3: TGCGCCAGCGGAAGGGGGCAGAACACTGAAGCTTTCTTT.